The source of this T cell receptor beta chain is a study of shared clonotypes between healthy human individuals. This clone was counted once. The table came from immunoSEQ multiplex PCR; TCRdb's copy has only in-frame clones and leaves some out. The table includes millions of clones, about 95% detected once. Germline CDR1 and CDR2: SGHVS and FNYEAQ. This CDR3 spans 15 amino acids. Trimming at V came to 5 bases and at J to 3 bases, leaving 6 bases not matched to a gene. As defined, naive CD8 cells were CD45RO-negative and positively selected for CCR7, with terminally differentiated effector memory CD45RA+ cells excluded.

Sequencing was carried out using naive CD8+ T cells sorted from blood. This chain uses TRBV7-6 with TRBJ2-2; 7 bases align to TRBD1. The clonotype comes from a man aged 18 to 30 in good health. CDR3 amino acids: CASSTRQGYTGELFF. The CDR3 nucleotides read TGTGCCAGCAGCACCCGACAGGGCTACACCGGGGAGCTGTTTTTT.